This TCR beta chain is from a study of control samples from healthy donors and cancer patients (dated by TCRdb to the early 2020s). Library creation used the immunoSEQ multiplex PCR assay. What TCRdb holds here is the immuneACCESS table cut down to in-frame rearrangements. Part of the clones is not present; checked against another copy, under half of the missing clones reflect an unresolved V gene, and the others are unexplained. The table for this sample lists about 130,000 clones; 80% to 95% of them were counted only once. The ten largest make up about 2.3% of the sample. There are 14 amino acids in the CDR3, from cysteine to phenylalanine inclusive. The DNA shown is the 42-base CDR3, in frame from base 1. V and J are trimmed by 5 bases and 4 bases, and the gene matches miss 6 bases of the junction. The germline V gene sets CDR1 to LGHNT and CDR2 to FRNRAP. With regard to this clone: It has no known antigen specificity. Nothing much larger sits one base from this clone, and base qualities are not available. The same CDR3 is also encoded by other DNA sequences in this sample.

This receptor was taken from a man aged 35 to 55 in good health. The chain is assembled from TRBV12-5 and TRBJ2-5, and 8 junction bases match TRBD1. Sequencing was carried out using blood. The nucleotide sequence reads TGTGCTAGTGGTCCCGGACAGGGAGGAGAGACCCAGTACTTC. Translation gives CASGPGQGGETQYF. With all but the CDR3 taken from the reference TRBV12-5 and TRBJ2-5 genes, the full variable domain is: DARVTQTPRHKVTEMGQEVTMRCQPILGHNTVFWYRQTMMQGLELLAYFRNRAPLDDSGMPKDRFSAEMPDATLATLKIQPSEPRDSAVYFCASGPGQGGETQYFGPGTRLLVL.